These T cell receptor beta chains were read from a single sample in a study of blood T cell repertoires in COVID-19. Method: immunoSEQ multiplex PCR; TCRdb's copy keeps in-frame clones and lacks some. This table holds almost 200,000 clones, about four fifths found once. The sample taken for sequencing was peripheral blood. The receptor source for this set is a woman aged 40 to 49 with COVID-19, enrolled during active disease. CDR3s include the opening cysteine and the closing phenylalanine or tryptophan. A D gene is named only where the DNA matches it firmly. For some rows the clone size is stated as once, few or many, or as a class when expanded; others skip it.

j_call v_call clone_size d_call cdr3_nt cdr3_aa
TRBJ1-4 TRBV30 - - TGTGCCTGGAGATCAGGTGGAGGTGCTGAAAAACTGTTTTTT CAWRSGGGAEKLFF
TRBJ2-5 TRBV27 once - TGTGCCAGCAGTCTCAGCAGGGGAAGGGAGACCCAGTACTTC CASSLSRGRETQYF
TRBJ1-5 TRBV4-1 - - TGCGCCAGCAGCATCTTTAGCAATCAGCCCCAGCATTTT CASSIFSNQPQHF
TRBJ2-5 TRBV5-6 - - TGTGCCAGCACCACGGACTTACAAGAGACCCAGTACTTC CASTTDLQETQYF
TRBJ2-1 TRBV11-3 - TRBD2 TGTGCCAGCAGCTCCGGCGGGAGTAAGAATGAGCAGTTCTTC CASSSGGSKNEQFF
TRBJ2-1 TRBV18 - - TGTGCCAGCTCACCACGGTTAGCTGGCAGTACCTACAATGAGCAGTTCTTC CASSPRLAGSTYNEQFF
TRBJ2-1 TRBV2 - - TGTGCCAGCTCGCTAGCTAGCTCCTACAATGAGCAGTTCTTC CASSLASSYNEQFF
TRBJ1-2 TRBV6-5 - - TGTGCCAGCAGTTACGGTCGGAGAGAGGGCTACACCTTC CASSYGRREGYTF
TRBJ1-2 TRBV29-1 - - TGCAGCGTTGCCAACTTTAACTATGGCTACACCTTC CSVANFNYGYTF
TRBJ2-3 TRBV29-1 once - TGCAGCGTTGAAGTCTATACGCAGTATTTT CSVEVYTQYF
TRBJ1-6 TRBV18 - - TGTGCCAGCTCAGGATTAGGGGCAGCAAATTCACCCCTCCACTTT CASSGLGAANSPLHF
TRBJ1-4 TRBV30 - - TGTGCCTGGTCCCTCGGTCAGGGTTGGGAAAAACTGTTTTTT CAWSLGQGWEKLFF
TRBJ1-1 TRBV6-2/TRBV6-3 - - TGTGCCAGCAGTCGCAGGGTGGTGACTTTCTTT CASSRRVVTFF
TRBJ1-5 TRBV11-2 - - TGTGCCAGCAGTCCACAGGCCGATCAGCCCCAGCATTTT CASSPQADQPQHF
TRBJ1-2 TRBV19 once - TGTGCCAGTATGGGCCGCTTAGGCTACACCTTC CASMGRLGYTF
TRBJ2-3 TRBV19 many - TGTGCCAGTAGTAAGGAGGTCAGCACAGATACGCAGTATTTT CASSKEVSTDTQYF
TRBJ2-7 TRBV18 - - TGTGCCAGCTCACCCCGAGGGTACGAGCAGTACTTC CASSPRGYEQYF
TRBJ1-2 TRBV2 - TRBD1 TGTGCCAGCAGTCGGACAGGGTCGGTGAACTATGGCTACACCTTC CASSRTGSVNYGYTF
TRBJ1-1 TRBV10-2 once - TGCGCCAGCAGTGAGTCTAGATTTGAAGCTTTCTTT CASSESRFEAFF
TRBJ2-1 TRBV15 few - TGTGCCACCAGCAGCAAGAGCTTCGTCCCCTACAATGAGCAGTTCTTC CATSSKSFVPYNEQFF
TRBJ1-3 TRBV30 - - TGTGCCTGGACAGGGCCAAACTCTGGAAACACCATATATTTT CAWTGPNSGNTIYF
TRBJ2-1 TRBV27 - - TGTGCCAGCAGTTTGGCTAGTATGACCTACAATGAGCAGTTCTTC CASSLASMTYNEQFF
TRBJ2-7 TRBV19 - TRBD1 TGTGCCAGCCGGGGACAGGGGATCTACGAGCAGTACTTC CASRGQGIYEQYF
TRBJ1-1 TRBV18 - - TGTGCCAGCTCCCCGCGGGAGAACACTGAAGCTTTCTTT CASSPRENTEAFF
TRBJ1-1 TRBV29-1 many - TGCAGCGTTGACAGGGGAGGGGGTTACACTGAAGCTTTCTTT CSVDRGGGYTEAFF
TRBJ2-7 TRBV14 - TRBD2 TGTGCCAGCAGCACCTACCGGACTAGCCGTTGGAACGAGCAGTACTTC CASSTYRTSRWNEQYF
TRBJ2-2 TRBV5-5 - - TGTGCCAGCAGCTTGGAGGGGTTTGGACAGCTTAACACCGGGGAGCTGTTTTTT CASSLEGFGQLNTGELFF
TRBJ1-6 TRBV7-6 - TRBD1 TGTGCCAGCAGCCAAACCGGGACAGGCGATTCACCCCTCCACTTT CASSQTGTGDSPLHF
TRBJ2-5 TRBV5-1 - - TGCGCCAGCAGCTTCAGTCAGGGGGAGACCCAGTACTTC CASSFSQGETQYF
TRBJ1-5 TRBV7-2 - - TGTGCCAGCAGCTCTCACAGGGTCGGCGTCAGCAATCAGCCCCAGCATTTT CASSSHRVGVSNQPQHF